This T cell receptor beta chain was retrieved from a study of blood T cell repertoires in COVID-19. Study in general: Acute-phase and convalescent COVID-19 samples originated in the United States, Italy and Spain. PBMCs, B-cell-depleted T cells, or T cells provided the cDNA or gDNA that made up the material.

From germline, CDR1 is MNHEY and CDR2 SMNVEV (reference sequence). The CDR3 spans 15 residues. V gave up 5 bases and J gave up 7 bases, with 18 bases separating them. Original handling: By means of reference gene primer amplification, nucleated cell counts were estimated. Data came from immunoSEQ multiplex PCR; TCRdb stores just in-frame clones and leaves some out. That table supplies the V and J calls and clone size; D and trimming were determined from the DNA. Found here are some 46,000 clones, roughly four fifths of them singletons; the top ten hold approximately 7.4%. The source of this sequence is a man between 60 and 75 years old with active COVID-19. Sequencing was done on a sample of peripheral blood. V is TRBV27 and J is TRBJ2-1; possibly TRBD2 for D (6 bases). The DNA of the CDR3 is TGTGCCAGCAGTCCCCGGGACTCCTTTGGTAATGAGCAGTTCTTC. Translation: CASSPRDSFGNEQFF.